Sequencing of this T cell receptor beta chain was carried out in a study of T cells after yellow fever vaccination. Study outcomes and limitations: There was a small share of clonotypes that showed up in both the CD4 and CD8 compartments. Bulk-population clonotypes that are abundant could appear as contaminants in FACS-sorted repertoires.

From the 5' RACE reads, TCRdb called clonotypes with MiXCR, one entry per CDR3 protein. The sample records about 340,000 distinct CDR3 sequences, 8.7% being singletons. On this clonotype itself: Its antigen is undetermined.

CDR3 size: 15 residues. After removal of 3 bases from V and 4 bases from J, the junction contained 3 bases not matched to a gene. This rearrangement joins TRBV12-3 or TRBV12-4 to TRBJ1-6; 7 nucleotides match TRBD1. The origin of this receptor is a man between 18 and 29 years old who received the YFV17D yellow fever vaccine. This material consisted of PBMCs, taken on the day of the first yellow fever vaccination. Here the CDR3 reads CASSLDRPYNSPLHF. The CDR3 nucleotides are TGTGCCAGCAGTTTGGACAGGCCTTATAATTCACCCCTCCACTTT.